The 31 T cell receptor beta chains reported below all come from one sample, sequenced in a study of T cell responses to AZD1222 COVID-19 vaccine. Profiling relied on immunoSEQ multiplex PCR, and the TCRdb table lists in-frame clones only, not all of them. Of around 170,000 clones in the sample, approximately 90% are singletons; the top ten hold 4% to 5.5%. Sequenced material: peripheral blood, taken on day 0 of AZD1222 vaccination. The receptors stem from an adult in good health.

The chain combines TRBV7-9 with TRBJ2-6, with 8 bases that match TRBD1. The germline V gene has CDR1 SEHNR and CDR2 FQNEAQ (reference sequence). Losses at the gene ends were 5 bases for V and 2 bases for J; bases not matched to a gene: 11. The CDR3 is 18 amino acids. This chain's CDR3 is CASSGPDRAAAGANVLTF. The CDR3 region has the DNA TGTGCCAGCAGCGGACCGGACAGGGCCGCCGCTGGGGCCAACGTCCTGACTTTC.

This chain links TRBV28 with TRBJ1-6; possible D gene TRBD1, 6 bases. Germline V gene data show CDR1 as MDHEN and CDR2 as SYDVKM. This CDR3 is 15 amino acids long. Trimming took 3 bases from V and 5 from J, leaving 11 bases between them. The CDR3 reads CASSLHRADNSPLHF. CDR3 coding DNA: TGTGCCAGCAGTTTGCACAGGGCCGATAATTCACCCCTCCACTTT. Looking up the rest from reference TRBV28 and TRBJ1-6 gives the full variable domain: DVKVTQSSRYLVKRTGEKVFLECVQDMDHENMFWYRQDPGLGLRLIYFSYDVKMKEKGDIPEGYSVSREKKERFSLILESASTNQTSMYLCASSLHRADNSPLHFGNGTRLTVT.

The rearrangement joins TRBV28 to TRBJ2-1; a weak D match, TRBD1 (6 bases). The CDR3 has 15 residues. Germline V gene lookup returns CDR1 MDHEN and CDR2 SYDVKM. Deletions cut 5 bases from V and 1 base from J, with 12 bases between. DNA of the CDR3: TGTGCCAGCAGTAAACAGGGCCTATCCTACAATGAGCAGTTCTTC. Protein product: CASSKQGLSYNEQFF.

The chain joins TRBV12-3 or TRBV12-4 to TRBJ2-3, with a possible D match to TRBD1 (5 bases). The CDR3 has 12 residues. V lost 5 bases, J lost 3 bases, and 6 bases lay in between. The CDR3 here is CASSDRTDTQYF. The DNA for the CDR3 is TGTGCCAGCAGTGACAGAACAGATACGCAGTATTTT.

In its sample, this clone was seen once. The V and J genes are TRBV6-5 and TRBJ1-5, with TRBD1 matching over 11 bases. CDR1 is MNHEY and CDR2 is SVGAGI in the germline V gene. V gave up 6 bases and J gave up 4 bases; unmatched junction bases: 2. This CDR3 has 14 amino acids. CDR3 nucleotides: TGTGCCAGCAGCGGGACAGGGGGGAATCAGCCCCAGCATTTT. This encodes CASSGTGGNQPQHF.

The V and J genes are TRBV3-1 (or the pseudogene TRBV3-2) and TRBJ2-5, with D maybe TRBD2 (5 bases). Germline V gene lookup returns CDR1 LGHDT and CDR2 YNNKEL (reference sequence). This CDR3 contains 14 residues. Trimming shortened V by 5 bases and J by 5 bases, and 15 bases separated the two germline ends. The CDR3: CASSGRTARETQYF. As DNA, the CDR3 is TGTGCCAGCAGCGGACGGACTGCTCGGGAGACCCAGTACTTC.

The V and J genes are TRBV27 and TRBJ2-2; a possible D gene is TRBD1 (6 bases). Germline lookup yields CDR1 MNHEY and CDR2 SMNVEV (reference sequence). Trimming took 4 bases from V and 7 from J, leaving 16 bases between them. The CDR3 consists of 15 residues. The CDR3 reads CASSSRGYLGGELFF. CDR3 coding DNA: TGTGCCAGCAGTTCCAGGGGATACCTAGGCGGGGAGCTGTTTTTT.

This sequence joins TRBV11-2 and TRBJ2-7; possibly TRBD2 for D (5 bases). Germline V gives CDR1 SGHAT, CDR2 FQNNGV. The V end was cut by 3 bases, the J end by 1 base, with 13 bases between. This CDR3 comprises 15 residues. The CDR3 sequence: CASSFEGWTSYEQYF. Here the CDR3 DNA reads TGTGCCAGCAGCTTTGAAGGGTGGACTTCCTACGAGCAGTACTTC.

V and J are TRBV13 and TRBJ2-7, with TRBD2 identical over 14 bases. This CDR3 contains 18 residues. From germline, CDR1 is PRHDT and CDR2 FYEKMQ (reference sequence). J was trimmed by 5 bases and V by 5 bases; bases with no gene match: 14. The CDR3 loop reads CASSVGTSGSIGRNEQYF. The CDR3 bases are TGTGCCAGCAGCGTCGGGACTAGCGGGAGTATCGGTCGGAACGAGCAGTACTTC.

The chain recombines TRBV7-6 with TRBJ1-4; 9 bases align to TRBD1. Germline V lookup: CDR1 SGHVS, CDR2 FNYEAQ. The V segment lost 5 bases and the J segment 7 bases; nucleotides outside the gene matches: 14. The length of the CDR3 is 17 residues. The CDR3 DNA reads TGTGCCAGCAGCCCTCATCGGCGGGGACAGGGTACTGAAAAACTGTTTTTT. Protein sequence: CASSPHRRGQGTEKLFF.

The gene calls are TRBV9 and TRBJ2-7, with D perhaps given as TRBD1 or TRBD2 (5 bases each). The CDR3 length is 16 residues. V gave up 0 bases and J gave up 2 bases, with 15 bases separating them. Germline values: CDR1 SGDLS, CDR2 YYNGEE. The DNA for the CDR3 is TGTGCCAGCAGCGTAGGGGGGTCGGCGGGCGCCTACGAGCAGTACTTC. This translates into CASSVGGSAGAYEQYF.

This clone was picked up a small number of times. The chain uses TRBV7-2 and TRBJ2-7; D is possibly TRBD1 or TRBD2 (5 bases each). The CDR3 loop spans 14 amino acids. Trimming cost V 4 bases and J 3 bases, with 13 bases left between them. CDR1 is SGHTA, CDR2 FQGNSA, per germline. DNA for the CDR3: TGTGCCAGCAGCTATCCGGGACCTAACTACGAGCAGTACTTC. Amino acid sequence: CASSYPGPNYEQYF.

This chain joins TRBV28 and TRBJ2-3; 7 positions match TRBD2. In germline, CDR1 is MDHEN, CDR2 SYDVKM. This CDR3 has 14 residues. The V gene end was trimmed by 4 bases and the J gene end by 5 bases; junction bases not matched to a gene: 6. The chain's CDR3 is CASSSGGSRDTQYF. CDR3 coding DNA: TGTGCCAGCAGTTCAGGCGGGAGTCGAGATACGCAGTATTTT.

The chain is built from TRBV9 and TRBJ2-7; the D gene could be TRBD1 or TRBD2 (6 bases each). The ends were cut back, 0 bases at V and 2 bases at J, with 12 bases in the middle. Germline V gene data show CDR1 as SGDLS and CDR2 as YYNGEE. This CDR3 contains 15 residues. The CDR3 DNA reads as TGTGCCAGCAGCGTAGGGAGGGGGGTCGCCTACGAGCAGTACTTC. This encodes CASSVGRGVAYEQYF.

The gene calls are TRBV30 and TRBJ2-1, with D maybe TRBD2 (5 bases). The CDR3 loop spans 12 amino acids. Germline-derived CDR1 and CDR2 are GTSNPN and SVGIG (reference sequence). V was clipped by 0 bases and J by 10 bases, with 10 bases between them. CDR3 bases: TGTGCCTGGAGTGTAGGGCCGGGGGAGCAGTTCTTC. Translating it yields CAWSVGPGEQFF.

This chain uses TRBV7-2 with TRBJ2-1; no definite D call. Trimming shortened V by 1 base and J by 10 bases, and 14 bases separated the two germline ends. The germline gives CDR1 SGHTA, CDR2 FQGNSA. The CDR3 extends over 14 amino acids. The DNA of the CDR3 is TGTGCCAGCAGCTTAGTTCCCCAAGCCGTGGAGCAGTTCTTC. Its protein product is CASSLVPQAVEQFF.

The genes are TRBV7-9 and TRBJ2-7; no firm D call. V gave up 5 bases and J gave up 3 bases, with 8 bases separating them. Germline lookup yields CDR1 SEHNR and CDR2 FQNEAQ (reference sequence). The CDR3 has 12 residues. The DNA for the CDR3 is TGTGCCAGCAGCCGAACAGACTACGAGCAGTACTTC. Its protein product is CASSRTDYEQYF. The full variable domain, in which reference TRBV7-9 and TRBJ2-7 provide the parts outside the CDR3, is DTGVSQNPRHKITKRGQNVTFRCDPISEHNRLYWYRQTLGQGPEFLTYFQNEAQLEKSRLLSDRFSAERPKGSFSTLEIQRTEQGDSAMYLCASSRTDYEQYFGPGTRLTVT.

The chain joins TRBV6-5 to TRBJ2-7; 12 bases map to TRBD2. The CDR3 runs to 13 residues. Looked up from germline, CDR1 is MNHEY and CDR2 is SVGAGI. Unmatched junction bases numbered 1, after V lost 5 bases and J lost 5 bases. The CDR3 sequence is CASSRTSGNEQYF. The CDR3 coding sequence is TGTGCCAGCAGTCGGACTAGCGGGAACGAGCAGTACTTC.

In this sample, this clone turned up once. CDR3 sequence reads: CASSPALNTEAFF. The CDR3 DNA sequence: TGTGCCAGCTCACCGGCGTTGAACACTGAAGCTTTCTTT. The V and J genes are TRBV18 and TRBJ1-1; no definite D call. This CDR3 spans 13 amino acids. Germline V lookup: CDR1 KGHSH, CDR2 LQKENI. Trimming shortened V by 3 bases and J by 0 bases, and 5 bases separated the two germline ends. The variable domain in full, with the rest retrieved from reference TRBV18 and TRBJ1-1, is NAGVMQNPRHLVRRRGQEARLRCSPMKGHSHVYWYRQLPEEGLKFMVYLQKENIIDESGMPKERFSAEFPKEGPSILRIQQVVRGDSAAYFCASSPALNTEAFFGQGTRLTVV.

This clone showed up just a few times. The rearrangement uses TRBV29-1 and TRBJ1-1; a weak D match, TRBD1 (5 bases). Germline CDR1 and CDR2: SQVTM and ANQGSEA. Trimming took 6 bases from V and 0 from J, leaving 11 bases between them. The CDR3 is 13 residues long. The DNA of the CDR3 is TGCAGCGTCCGGGCAGGGATGAACACTGAAGCTTTCTTT. Translated, it gives CSVRAGMNTEAFF.

The chain has TRBV18 and TRBJ1-1; D is unclear. This CDR3 comprises 14 residues. V was cut by 2 bases and J by 6 bases, with 13 bases left in between. Germline assignment: CDR1 KGHSH and CDR2 LQKENI. CDR3 in amino acids: CASSPLSRVAEAFF. CDR3 DNA sequence: TGTGCCAGCTCACCATTATCGCGCGTGGCTGAAGCTTTCTTT.

The rearrangement joins TRBV7-9 to TRBJ2-7; D unclear. The CDR3 length is 13 residues. V lost 1 base and J lost 4, with 8 bases in between. The germline CDR1 and CDR2 sequences are SEHNR and FQNEAQ (reference sequence). The DNA of the CDR3 is TGTGCCAGCAGCTTAGAAAGAACGTACGAGCAGTACTTC. The encoded protein is CASSLERTYEQYF. The variable domain in full, completed from reference TRBV7-9 and TRBJ2-7, reads DTGVSQNPRHKITKRGQNVTFRCDPISEHNRLYWYRQTLGQGPEFLTYFQNEAQLEKSRLLSDRFSAERPKGSFSTLEIQRTEQGDSAMYLCASSLERTYEQYFGPGTRLTVT.

V usage is TRBV2 and J usage is TRBJ2-7; D ambiguous. The germline V gene has CDR1 SNHLY and CDR2 FYNNEI. Trimming left V 3 bases short and J 2 bases short, with 14 bases between. This CDR3 contains 15 residues. The CDR3 sequence: CASSDPRTDPYEQYF. CDR3 bases: TGTGCCAGCAGTGACCCCAGGACGGACCCCTACGAGCAGTACTTC.

V and J are TRBV27 and TRBJ2-1, with D unclear. CDR3 length: 16 residues. The germline V gene has CDR1 MNHEY and CDR2 SMNVEV (reference sequence). V lost 5 bases to trimming and J lost 4 bases, with 18 bases between them. The CDR3 coding sequence is TGTGCCAGCAGTCCATTAACAGCCAGCTATTACAATGAGCAGTTCTTC. It codes for CASSPLTASYYNEQFF.

The chain joins TRBV18 to TRBJ2-1, with D perhaps assigned TRBD1 or TRBD2 (5 bases each). The length of the CDR3 is 15 residues. Looked up from germline, CDR1 is KGHSH and CDR2 is LQKENI. Trimming stripped 2 bases from V and 4 bases from J, with 12 bases between. The CDR3 loop reads CASSPSGTGYNEQFF. The CDR3 DNA reads TGTGCCAGCTCACCATCAGGGACGGGTTACAATGAGCAGTTCTTC.

The gene calls are TRBV5-1 and TRBJ2-7; the match to TRBD1 covers 7 bases. Germline V gene data show CDR1 as SGHRS and CDR2 as YFSETQ. The CDR3 sequence is 13 residues long. The V gene end was trimmed by 2 bases and the J gene end by 6 bases; junction bases not matched to a gene: 5. The CDR3 here is CASSFNRGGEQYF. CDR3 in DNA: TGCGCCAGCAGCTTCAACAGGGGTGGCGAGCAGTACTTC.

The chain recombines TRBV10-1 with TRBJ2-7; 7 positions agree with TRBD1. The CDR3 runs to 14 residues. V lost 3 bases to trimming and J lost 5 bases; unmatched junction nucleotides: 7. Looked up from germline, CDR1 is WNHNN and CDR2 is SYGVQD (reference sequence). Here the CDR3 reads CASSETGQRNEQYF. The CDR3 DNA sequence: TGCGCCAGCAGTGAAACGGGACAGAGAAACGAGCAGTACTTC.

The V call is TRBV4-1, the J call TRBJ1-2; the match to TRBD1 covers 11 bases. Germline V lookup: CDR1 MGHRA, CDR2 YSYEKL. There are 18 residues in the CDR3. V lost 1 base and J lost 1; bases outside the gene matches: 8. The CDR3 sequence is CASSQGTGGVWDNYGYTF. The CDR3 bases are TGCGCCAGCAGCCAAGGGACAGGGGGCGTCTGGGATAACTATGGCTACACCTTC.

In its sample, this clone was seen a few times. Here the CDR3 reads CASSLTSGSSYEQYF. CDR3 nucleotide sequence: TGCGCCAGCAGCCTTACTAGCGGATCCTCCTACGAGCAGTACTTC. This chain uses TRBV4-1 with TRBJ2-7; 8 nucleotides line up with TRBD2. V lost 4 bases, J lost 0 bases, and 5 bases stayed unmatched. Per the germline V gene, CDR1 is MGHRA and CDR2 is YSYEKL. The CDR3 totals 15 residues.

The chain carries TRBV5-6 and TRBJ2-5; D is unresolved. With 4 bases removed from V and 0 bases from J, the gap between germline ends came to 22 bases. The CDR3 length is 18 residues. The V gene's germline CDR1 is SGHDT and CDR2 YYEEEE. The CDR3 DNA reads TGTGCCAGCAGCCTGCTTTTCTCCTCGGTGTCGTACCAAGAGACCCAGTACTTC. Protein sequence: CASSLLFSSVSYQETQYF.

This clone was seen once. This chain joins TRBV9 and TRBJ2-4; 9 nucleotides line up with TRBD1. CDR3 length: 14 amino acids. After removal of 1 base from V and 6 bases from J, the junction contained 2 bases not matched to a gene. Germline-derived CDR1 and CDR2 are SGDLS and YYNGEE. CDR3 nucleotide sequence: TGTGCCAGCAGCGTATCGGGACAGGGAAACATTCAGTACTTC. This sequence encodes CASSVSGQGNIQYF.